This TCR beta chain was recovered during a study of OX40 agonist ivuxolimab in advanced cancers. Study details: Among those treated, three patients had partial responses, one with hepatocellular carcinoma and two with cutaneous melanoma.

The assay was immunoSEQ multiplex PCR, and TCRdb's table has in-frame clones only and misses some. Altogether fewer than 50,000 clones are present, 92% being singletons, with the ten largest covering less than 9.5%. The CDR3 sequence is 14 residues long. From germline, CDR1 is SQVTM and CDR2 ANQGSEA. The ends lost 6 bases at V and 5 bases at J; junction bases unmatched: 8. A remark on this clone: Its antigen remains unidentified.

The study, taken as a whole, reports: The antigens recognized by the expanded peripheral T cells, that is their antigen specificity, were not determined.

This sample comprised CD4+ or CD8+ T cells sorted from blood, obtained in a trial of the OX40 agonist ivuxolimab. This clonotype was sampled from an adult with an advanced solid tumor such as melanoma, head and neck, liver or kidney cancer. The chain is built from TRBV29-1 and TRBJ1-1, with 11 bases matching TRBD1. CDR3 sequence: CSVRAGTGGTEAFF. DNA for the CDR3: TGCAGCGTACGAGCCGGGACAGGGGGGACTGAAGCTTTCTTT.